This TCR beta chain was captured in a study of shared clonotypes between healthy human individuals. The germline V gene encodes CDR1 LGHNT and CDR2 FRNRAP. V was clipped by 5 bases and J by 5 bases, with 15 bases between them. The CDR3 is 15 residues long. Many counts were recorded for this clone. Methods used by the authors: Junction-only immunoSEQ sequences carried no quality scores, so filtering differed. Sequencing used immunoSEQ multiplex PCR; TCRdb keeps in-frame clones, though not all of them. The V and J calls and the clone size are those of that table, but D and trimming were determined from the DNA. The profile shows around 990,000 clones, around 77% of them singletons.

The receptor's source is a man aged 18 to 29 in good health. Some clones in this sample may be carry-over from other donors' samples. This rearrangement joins TRBV12-5 to TRBJ2-2, with D possibly being TRBD1 or TRBD2 (5 bases each). The sample consisted of memory CD4+ T cells from PBMCs. Subset denoted: CD45RA-negative fraction. CDR3 in amino acids: CASGPSPGTTGELFF. CDR3 nucleotides: TGTGCTAGTGGTCCCTCGCCGGGGACGACCGGGGAGCTGTTTTTT.